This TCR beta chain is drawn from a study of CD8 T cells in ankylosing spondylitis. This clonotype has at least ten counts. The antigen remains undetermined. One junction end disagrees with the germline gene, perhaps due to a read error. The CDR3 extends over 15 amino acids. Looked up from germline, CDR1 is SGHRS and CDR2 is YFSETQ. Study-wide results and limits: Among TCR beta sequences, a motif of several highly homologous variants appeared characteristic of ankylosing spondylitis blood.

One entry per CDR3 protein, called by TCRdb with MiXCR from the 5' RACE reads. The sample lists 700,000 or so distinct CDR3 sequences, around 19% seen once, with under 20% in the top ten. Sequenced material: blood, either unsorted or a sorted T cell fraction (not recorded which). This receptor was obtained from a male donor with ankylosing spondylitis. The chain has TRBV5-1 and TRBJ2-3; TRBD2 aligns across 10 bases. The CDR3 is CASSSGLAGTDTQYF. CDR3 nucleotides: TGTGCCAGCAGCTCTGGACTAGCGGGCACAGATACGCAGTATTTT. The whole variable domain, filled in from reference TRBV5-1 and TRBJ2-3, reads KAGVTQTPRYLIKTRGQQVTLSCSPISGHRSVSWYQQTPGQGLQFLFEYFSETQRNKGNFPGRFSGRQFSNSRSEMNVSTLELGDSALYLCASSSGLAGTDTQYFGPGTRLTVL.